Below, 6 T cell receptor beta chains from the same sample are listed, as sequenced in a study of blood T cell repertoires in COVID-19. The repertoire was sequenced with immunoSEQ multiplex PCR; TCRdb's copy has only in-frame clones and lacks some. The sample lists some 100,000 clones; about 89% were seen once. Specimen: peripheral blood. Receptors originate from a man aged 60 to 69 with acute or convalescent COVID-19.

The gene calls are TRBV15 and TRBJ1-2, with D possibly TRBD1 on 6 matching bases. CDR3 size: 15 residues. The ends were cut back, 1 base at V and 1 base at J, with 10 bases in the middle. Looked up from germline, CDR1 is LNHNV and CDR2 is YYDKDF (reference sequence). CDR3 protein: CATSRGRTDNYGYTF. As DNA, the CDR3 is TGTGCCACCAGCAGAGGACGGACAGATAACTATGGCTACACCTTC.

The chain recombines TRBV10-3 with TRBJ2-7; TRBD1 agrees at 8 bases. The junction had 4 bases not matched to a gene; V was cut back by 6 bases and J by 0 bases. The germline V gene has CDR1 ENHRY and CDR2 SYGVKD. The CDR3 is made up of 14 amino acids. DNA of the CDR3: TGTGCCATCAGCGGACAGGGAAGCTCCTACGAGCAGTACTTC. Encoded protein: CAISGQGSSYEQYF.

The CDR3 is CASSQGNRPRDTEAFF. The CDR3 nucleotides are TGTGCCAGCAGCCAAGGGAACCGCCCGAGGGACACTGAAGCTTTCTTT. This chain links TRBV3-1 (or the pseudogene TRBV3-2) with TRBJ1-1; D remains unclear. Germline CDR1 LGHDT, CDR2 YNNKEL (reference sequence). Trimming shortened V by 1 base and J by 3 bases, and 15 bases separated the two germline ends. CDR3 length: 16 residues.

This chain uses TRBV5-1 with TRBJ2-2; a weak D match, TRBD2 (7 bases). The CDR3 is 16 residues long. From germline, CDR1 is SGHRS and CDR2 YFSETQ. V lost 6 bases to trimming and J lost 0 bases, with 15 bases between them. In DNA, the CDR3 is TGCGCCAGCAATCTAGGGGGGGACTCGAACACCGGGGAGCTGTTTTTT. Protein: CASNLGGDSNTGELFF. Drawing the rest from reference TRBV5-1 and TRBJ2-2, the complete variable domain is KAGVTQTPRYLIKTRGQQVTLSCSPISGHRSVSWYQQTPGQGLQFLFEYFSETQRNKGNFPGRFSGRQFSNSRSEMNVSTLELGDSALYLCASNLGGDSNTGELFFGEGSRLTVL.

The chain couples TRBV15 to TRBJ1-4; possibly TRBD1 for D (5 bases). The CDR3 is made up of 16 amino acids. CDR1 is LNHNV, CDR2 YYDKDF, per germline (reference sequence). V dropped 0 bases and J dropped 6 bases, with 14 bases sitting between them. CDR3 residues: CATSRDAGLRDEKLFF. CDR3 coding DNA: TGTGCCACCAGCAGAGATGCGGGGCTAAGGGATGAAAAACTGTTTTTT.

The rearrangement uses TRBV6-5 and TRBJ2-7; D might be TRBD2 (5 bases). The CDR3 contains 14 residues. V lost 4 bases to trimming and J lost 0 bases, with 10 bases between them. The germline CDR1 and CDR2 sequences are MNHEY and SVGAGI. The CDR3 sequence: CASSSSRGSYEQYF. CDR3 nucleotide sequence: TGTGCCAGCAGTTCTAGCCGCGGCTCCTACGAGCAGTACTTC.